Below are 16 T cell receptor beta chains sequenced from a single sample in a study of shared clonotypes between healthy human individuals. Measured with immunoSEQ multiplex PCR; TCRdb has only the in-frame clones, and not every one. The sample records more than 400,000 clones, approximately 82% being singletons. What was sequenced was PBMCs. The origin of the receptors is a woman aged 35 to 49 in good health. Some clones in this sample may be carry-over from other donors' samples.

This clone was observed a handful of times. This chain uses TRBV2 with TRBJ1-2; 8 nucleotides agree with TRBD1. This CDR3 is built from 16 residues. V shed 4 bases and J 1 base; nucleotides not matched to a gene: 8. Germline CDR1 SNHLY, CDR2 FYNNEI. CDR3 sequence (DNA): TGTGCCAGCAGTGCAGTGACAGGGGATGGTAACTATGGCTACACCTTC. It translates to CASSAVTGDGNYGYTF.

The V gene is TRBV29-1, the J gene TRBJ2-1, with TRBD1 matching 10 bases. CDR3 size: 13 residues. Germline lookup yields CDR1 SQVTM and CDR2 ANQGSEA. Losses at the gene ends were 6 bases for V and 8 bases for J; bases not matched to a gene: 7. DNA of the CDR3: TGCAGCGTGAAAAGGACAGGGGGTCATGAGCAGTTCTTC. Its translation is CSVKRTGGHEQFF.

This clone was counted a single time. The chain recombines TRBV4-3 with TRBJ2-7; D remains unclear. This CDR3 has 14 amino acids. V was trimmed by 0 bases and J by 3 bases, leaving 9 bases between them. Germline V gene data show CDR1 as LGHNA and CDR2 as YSLEER. CDR3 coding DNA: TGCGCCAGCAGCCAAGAGTTAGGCAGCTACGAGCAGTACTTC. Translation: CASSQELGSYEQYF.

The CDR3 sequence: CASSYSTPGTGYEQYF. The CDR3 DNA sequence: TGTGCCAGCAGTTACTCGACTCCCGGGACAGGGTACGAGCAGTACTTC. The J gene is TRBJ2-7, the V gene TRBV6-5; 9 bases line up with TRBD1. Germline V gene sequence: CDR1 MNHEY, CDR2 SVGAGI. After removal of 0 bases from V and 4 bases from J, the junction contained 7 bases not matched to a gene. The CDR3 has 16 amino acids.

This clone was observed a single time. The chain joins TRBV5-1 to TRBJ2-1; 12 nucleotides match TRBD2. V shed 3 bases, J shed 7 bases, and the junction held 5 bases outside the gene matches. The germline V gene has CDR1 SGHRS and CDR2 YFSETQ. The CDR3 contains 15 residues. CDR3 amino acids: CASSSGTSGFNEQFF. The CDR3 bases are TGCGCCAGCAGCTCCGGGACTAGCGGGTTTAATGAGCAGTTCTTC.

The chain uses TRBV28 and TRBJ1-2; the D gene is possibly TRBD1 (6 bases). Germline loops: CDR1 MDHEN, CDR2 SYDVKM. This CDR3 has 12 residues. The V end lost 3 bases, the J end lost 8 bases, and 10 bases lay between the germline ends. The CDR3 DNA reads as TGTGCCAGCAGTTTCCAGGGGAGCGGCTACACCTTC. Translating it yields CASSFQGSGYTF.

This sequence joins TRBV28 and TRBJ2-5, with D unresolved. Germline CDR1 is MDHEN and CDR2 is SYDVKM. The CDR3 is made up of 15 amino acids. The germline V and J ends were trimmed by 8 bases and 2 bases, with 18 bases remaining between them. CDR3 region: CASLSGQLTQETQYF. Here the CDR3 DNA reads TGTGCCAGCCTATCCGGCCAGCTAACTCAAGAGACCCAGTACTTC.

This chain uses TRBV15 with TRBJ1-2, with 7 bases identical to TRBD1. The CDR3 is 17 amino acids. Germline V CDR1 and CDR2: LNHNV, YYDKDF (reference sequence). With V trimmed by 1 base and J by 6 bases, 14 bases remained unmatched. The CDR3 region has the DNA TGTGCCACCAGCAGAGGAGGGTCGGAGGGGGCAGGGAATGGCTACACCTTC. It codes for CATSRGGSEGAGNGYTF. Full variable domain (outside the CDR3, taken from reference TRBV15 and TRBJ1-2): DAMVIQNPRYQVTQFGKPVTLSCSQTLNHNVMYWYQQKSSQAPKLLFHYYDKDFNNEADTPDNFQSRRPNTSFCFLDIRSPGLGDTAMYLCATSRGGSEGAGNGYTFGSGTRLTVV.

The rearrangement joins TRBV30 to TRBJ2-3, with 14 bases lining up with TRBD2. With V trimmed by 5 bases and J by 2 bases, 9 bases remained unmatched. Germline V gene data show CDR1 as GTSNPN and CDR2 as SVGIG (reference sequence). The CDR3 runs to 17 residues. CDR3 DNA: TGTGCCTGGGGGTCCGGACTAGCGGGAGGATTCACAGATACGCAGTATTTT. Translation: CAWGSGLAGGFTDTQYF.

This clone was observed once. This rearrangement joins TRBV6-5 to TRBJ2-7, with TRBD2 matching 7 bases. The CDR3 totals 16 residues. CDR1 is MNHEY and CDR2 is SVGAGI in the germline V gene. Germline trimming cut 2 bases from V and 5 bases from J; bases unmatched to any gene: 12. CDR3 DNA: TGTGCCAGCAGTTACCGAACAACTAGCGTGGTCGACGAGCAGTACTTC. It specifies CASSYRTTSVVDEQYF.

The J gene is TRBJ2-2, the V gene TRBV11-2; the D gene is possibly TRBD2 (6 bases). Trimming stripped 3 bases from V and 7 bases from J, with 12 bases between. CDR3 length: 14 amino acids. Germline V gives CDR1 SGHAT, CDR2 FQNNGV. CDR3 sequence: CASSLHPEGGELFF. CDR3 nucleotide sequence: TGTGCCAGCAGCTTGCACCCGGAGGGCGGGGAGCTGTTTTTT.

V gene TRBV19 combines with J gene TRBJ1-1; TRBD1 might be the D (5 bases). The V end was cut by 3 bases, the J end by 5 bases, with 16 bases between. The CDR3 has 15 amino acids. Germline CDR1 is LNHDA and CDR2 is SQIVND (reference sequence). CDR3 DNA: TGTGCCAGTAGTATTCTCGCATCAGGGAGGACTGAAGCTTTCTTT. Translation gives CASSILASGRTEAFF.

J is TRBJ2-7 and V is TRBV7-9; D not certain. V lost 5 bases, J lost 5 bases, and 16 bases lay in between. Germline V gene sequence: CDR1 SEHNR, CDR2 FQNEAQ (reference sequence). The CDR3 runs 14 residues. In nucleotides, the CDR3 is TGTGCCAGCAGCAATGGTCCCCACGAACACGAGCAGTACTTC. Its translation is CASSNGPHEHEQYF.

The genes are TRBV28 and TRBJ2-1, with 11 bases matching TRBD2. The V segment lost 6 bases and the J segment 4 bases; nucleotides outside the gene matches: 8. Germline assignment: CDR1 MDHEN and CDR2 SYDVKM. The CDR3 runs 16 residues. The CDR3, as DNA: TGTGCCAGCAGCCCCGGGACTAGCGGACTTTACAATGAGCAGTTCTTC. This translates into CASSPGTSGLYNEQFF.

The chain has TRBV7-9 and TRBJ2-2, with 12 bases lining up with TRBD1. The junction had 10 bases not matched to a gene; V was cut back by 6 bases and J by 5 bases. Germline V gives CDR1 SEHNR, CDR2 FQNEAQ (reference sequence). The CDR3 is made up of 17 amino acids. CDR3 residues: CASSSPGTGGATGELFF. The CDR3 nucleotides read TGTGCCAGCAGTTCTCCCGGGACAGGGGGCGCAACCGGGGAGCTGTTTTTT.

This CDR3 is CASSAPGGANVLTF. DNA for the CDR3: TGTGCCAGCAGTGCCCCGGGGGGGGCCAACGTCCTGACTTTC. The rearrangement uses TRBV28 and TRBJ2-6; maybe TRBD2 (5 bases). CDR3 length: 14 amino acids. V was trimmed by 5 bases and J by 4 bases, leaving 9 bases between them. The germline V gene has CDR1 MDHEN and CDR2 SYDVKM.